This paragraph reports one T cell receptor beta chain. Antigen specificity is unknown. Lactation, pregnancy, other autoimmune disease or uncontrolled infection led to exclusion of patients. From around 11 ml of fresh peripheral blood, PBMCs were isolated. Germline values: CDR1 SGHTA, CDR2 FQGNSA. The CDR3 length is 16 residues. The V end lost 5 bases, the J end lost 0 bases, and 11 bases lay between the germline ends. Regions amplified from RNA transcripts were the TCR beta CDR3 regions. The TCR CDR3 first-round RT-PCR relied on the HTBI primer set. TCRdb re-derived calls from the multiplex PCR reads in MiXCR, one entry per CDR3 protein. The sample contains roughly 500,000 distinct CDR3 sequences, approximately 22% of which appear only once. These data belong to a study of T cells in Graves' hyperthyroidism and ophthalmopathy. Study-level findings and limits: Ophthalmopathy prediction by the model preceded onset by a median roughly 6.3 months. Expanded thyroid clonotypes (above 0.001) were mostly also found in blood.

Sequencing input: blood. The chain uses TRBV7-2 and TRBJ1-6; TRBD1 is a possible D gene (5 bases). This sequence was found in a woman between 70 and 85 years old with Graves' ophthalmopathy. In DNA, the CDR3 is TGTGCCAGCAGCAGGGGACTGACCTCCTATAATTCACCCCTCCACTTT. Protein sequence: CASSRGLTSYNSPLHF.